The clone carrying this TCR beta chain was found many times. Its antigen is currently unknown. Trimming removed 5 bases at V and 7 bases at J, with 15 bases between. The CDR3 covers 13 residues. The germline V gene encodes CDR1 SGHAT and CDR2 FQNNGV. Amplification of TCR beta CDR3 regions used RNA as the template. HTBI primers were used for first-round RT-PCR of the TCR CDR3. TCRdb independently ran MiXCR on the multiplex PCR reads; one entry per CDR3 protein. The sample shows nearly 600,000 distinct CDR3 sequences, approximately 15% of them seen only once. This sample was included in a study of T cells in Graves' hyperthyroidism and ophthalmopathy. Broader study findings: In the blood, most expanded thyroid clonotypes above 0.001 appeared as well. A 13 V-J signature model discriminated ophthalmopathy versus stable hyperthyroidism.

Those patients with uncontrolled infection, other autoimmune disease, pregnancy or lactation were excluded. Sample: blood. This sequence was found in a woman aged 25 to 39 with Graves' hyperthyroidism that later progressed to Graves' ophthalmopathy. The rearrangement joins TRBV11-2 to TRBJ2-7; D unclear. As DNA, the CDR3 is TGTGCCAGCAGCCAACCTCCCTTTGGGGAGCAGTACTTC. Its protein product is CASSQPPFGEQYF.